Below are 23 T cell receptor beta chains sequenced from a single sample in a study of tumor-infiltrating lymphocytes in primary liver carcinoma. Unsorted bulk tissue, about 19-32 mg of it, served as the source for co-extraction of RNA and DNA. A constant-region primer primed TCR beta cDNA synthesis from roughly 510 ng of total RNA. Amplification in three nested multiplex PCR rounds with slightly modified ARM-PCR gave rise to TCR beta libraries. A C-beta reverse primer and TRBV1-TRBV30 forward primers served in each of the first two PCR rounds, at roughly 10 cycles apiece. From the multiplex PCR reads, TCRdb called clonotypes with MiXCR, one entry per CDR3 protein. The sample shows 100,000 or so distinct CDR3 sequences, about 70% of them seen only once. The sequencing input was liver tumor tissue from sampling region 2. Subset defined: tumor region T2, inferior pole. These TCRs come from a woman in her fifties or sixties with primary liver carcinoma and hepatitis B virus infection.

Comments on this clonotype: Just one base apart from a much larger clone, this may be a read error. The rearrangement joins TRBV29-1 to TRBJ1-2; TRBD1 aligns across 7 bases. The CDR3 loop spans 16 amino acids. The junction had 16 bases not matched to a gene; V was cut back by 3 bases and J by 6 bases. Germline values: CDR1 SQVTM, CDR2 ANQGSEA. The CDR3 sequence is CSVDREKAGGSNGYTF. The DNA of the CDR3 is TGCAGCGTTGACAGAGAGAAGGCAGGGGGTTCCAATGGCTACACCTTC.

The chain recombines TRBV29-1 with TRBJ2-5; unclear D gene. V lost 6 bases, J lost 4 bases, and 12 bases lay in between. Germline V lookup: CDR1 SQVTM, CDR2 ANQGSEA. This CDR3 has 12 residues. The CDR3 protein is CSVTLWGETQYF. As DNA, the CDR3 is TGCAGCGTGACCCTCTGGGGAGAGACCCAGTACTTC.

On this clonotype itself: Given the absence of the conserved phenylalanine or tryptophan at the CDR3 end, a read error is likely. The chain has TRBV12-3 or TRBV12-4 and TRBJ2-1; 7 bases are shared with TRBD1. The CDR3 is 15 residues long. The CDR3 coding sequence is TGTGCCTGCAGCCCCCGGGACAGATTCTACAATGAGCAGTTCTTA. Translating gives CACSPRDRFYNEQFL.

Concerning this clonotype: The CDR3 end shows no conserved phenylalanine or tryptophan, and so a read error is likely. This chain connects TRBV29-1 to TRBJ2-5; perhaps TRBD2 as D (6 bases). This CDR3 is built from 13 residues. V was pared by 4 bases and J by 3 bases, with 12 bases between. Germline V gene sequence: CDR1 SQVTM, CDR2 ANQGSEA. For the CDR3, the DNA is TGCAGCGTTGGATTAGGAGGGGAAGAGACCCAGTACCTC. Translated, it gives CSVGLGGEETQYL.

A note on this clonotype: One end of the junction is discordant with germline, which a read error may explain. This chain joins TRBV12-3 or TRBV12-4 and TRBJ1-1; D is unresolved. The CDR3 has 11 residues. CDR3 region: CASSSEAEALF. CDR3 DNA: TGTGCCAGCAGTTCAGAGGCTGAAGCTCTCTTT.

Only a few counts were recorded for this clonotype. At one end, the junction sequence differs from germline, possibly due to a read error. The chain combines TRBV11-2 with TRBJ1-3; no clear D gene. Germline V gene lookup returns CDR1 SGHAT and CDR2 FQNNGV. The CDR3 is made up of 15 amino acids. CDR3 sequence (DNA): TGTACCAGCAGCTTAGAGGGATTCGCTGGAAACACCGTATATTTT. This sequence encodes CTSSLEGFAGNTVYF.

With regard to this clonotype: One end of the junction does not line up with germline, which may come from a read error. The chain has TRBV11-2 and TRBJ2-5; D gene unclear. Germline V gene data show CDR1 as SGHAT and CDR2 as FQNNGV. CDR3 length: 14 amino acids. In DNA form, the CDR3 reads TGTGCCAACAGCCTAGGGCAGCTAAAAGAGACCCACTACTTC. As protein: CANSLGQLKETHYF.

This clonotype showed up just a few times. The CDR3 does not close with the conserved phenylalanine or tryptophan, likely indicating a read error. The chain employs TRBV30 and TRBJ2-7; D ambiguous. Trimming removed 3 bases at V and 6 bases at J, with 9 bases between. The CDR3 totals 11 residues. Germline V gene lookup returns CDR1 GTSNPN and CDR2 SVGIG (reference sequence). CDR3 residues: CAWRFSSEQYL. The DNA for the CDR3 is TGTGCCTGGAGGTTCAGTTCCGAGCAGTACTTA.

Regarding this clonotype: The junction and the germline gene differ at one end; a read error may be behind it. This rearrangement joins TRBV7-2 to TRBJ2-5, with 7 nucleotides matching TRBD2. The CDR3 extends over 15 amino acids. Germline V CDR1 and CDR2: SGHTA, FQGNSA. CDR3 nucleotide sequence: TGTGTCAGCATGAGTCGTTTTGGGTTAGCGGGGACCCAGTACTTC. Protein product: CVSMSRFGLAGTQYF.

As to this clonotype: Since the CDR3 does not end with the conserved phenylalanine or tryptophan, this likely comes from a read error. No DNA is shown, since the ends of the CDR3 on it are uncertain; the CDR3 is the one TCRdb lists. The chain couples TRBV11-3 to TRBJ2-3; the table calls TRBD1, which could not be checked here. Germline CDR1 SGHNT, CDR2 YENEEA. The CDR3 totals 14 residues, both ends included. The CDR3 loop reads CASSNRTGTDTQYL.

V is TRBV29-1 and J is TRBJ2-1; TRBD2 agrees at 11 bases. The ends lost 3 bases at V and 7 bases at J; junction bases unmatched: 8. The CDR3 runs to 15 residues. CDR1 SQVTM and CDR2 ANQGSEA come from the germline V gene. The CDR3 is CSVEVQTSGINEQFF. For the CDR3, the DNA is TGCAGCGTTGAGGTCCAGACTAGCGGGATTAATGAGCAGTTCTTC.

Notes on this clonotype: The junction and the germline gene differ at one end; a read error may be behind it. This sequence joins TRBV6-2 or TRBV6-3 and TRBJ2-7; 7 bases line up with TRBD2. The CDR3 has 16 residues. CDR1 is MNHEY, CDR2 SVGEGT, per germline. The CDR3: CASSYLRQRSGVEQCF. The CDR3 DNA follows: TGCGCCAGCAGTTACCTCCGACAGAGGAGCGGGGTGGAGCAGTGCTTC.

This clonotype appeared a single time. The chain has TRBV12-3 or TRBV12-4 and TRBJ2-3; D possibly corresponds to TRBD2 (6 bases). The CDR3 is 16 amino acids. For the CDR3, the DNA is TGTGCAAGTAGTTTAGGGGACTGGGGGATCACAGATACGCAGTATTTT. The encoded protein is CASSLGDWGITDTQYF.

Comments on this clonotype: The junction does not match germline at one end; this may be a read error. The chain is built from TRBV29-1 and TRBJ1-1; weak D call: TRBD1 (6 bases). Germline V gene sequence: CDR1 SQVTM, CDR2 ANQGSEA. The CDR3 covers 13 residues. The CDR3 bases are TGCAGCTCCCGGGGACAAGGGAACACTGAATCTTTCTTT. It specifies CSSRGQGNTESFF.

Concerning this clonotype itself: A single base separates this from a much larger clone, so it may be a read error. The chain couples TRBV5-4 to TRBJ1-3; D gene uncertain. The V end lost 4 bases, the J end lost 3 bases, and 8 bases lay between the germline ends. Germline loops: CDR1 SGHNT, CDR2 YYREEE (reference sequence). This CDR3 is built from 13 residues. This CDR3 is CASSPGGGNTIYF. CDR3 bases: TGTGCCAGCAGCCCGGGCGGTGGAAACACCATATATTTT.

As for this clonotype: One end of the junction fails to match germline, which may point to a read error. The chain has TRBV4-2 and TRBJ1-6; tentatively, D is TRBD1 (6 bases). The CDR3 runs 16 residues. The V gene's germline CDR1 is LGHNA and CDR2 YNFKEQ. The CDR3 loop reads CTSSQDPGHGNSPLHF. In DNA form, the CDR3 reads TGTACCAGCAGTCAAGACCCGGGACACGGGAATTCACCCCTCCACTTT.

Of note for this clonotype: The junction does not match germline at one end; this may be a read error. V and J are TRBV11-3 and TRBJ2-2; 8 bases align to TRBD2. The CDR3 length is 17 residues. Germline V gene sequence: CDR1 SGHNT, CDR2 YENEEA. CDR3: CVSSLGSLAGNTGELFF. CDR3 DNA: TGTGTCAGCAGCTTAGGCAGTCTAGCGGGGAACACCGGGGAGCTGTTTTTT.

This clonotype was detected many times. The gene calls are TRBV5-8 and TRBJ2-4; TRBD1 matches 8 bases. The CDR3 spans 14 residues. With 4 bases clipped from V and 5 bases from J, the junction kept 5 bases outside the gene matches. Germline V CDR1 and CDR2: SGHTS, YDEGEE. The CDR3: CASSSGQGQNIQYF. CDR3 coding DNA: TGTGCCAGCAGCAGTGGACAGGGCCAAAACATTCAGTACTTC.

This chain joins TRBV6-5 and TRBJ2-3; TRBD1 is a possible D gene (6 bases). The CDR3 sequence is 14 residues long. The V and J ends lost 7 bases and 7 bases respectively, with 18 bases between them. Germline assignment: CDR1 MNHEY and CDR2 SVGAGI. The CDR3 sequence: CASNPGLGGNTQYF. The CDR3 DNA sequence: TGTGCCAGCAACCCGGGGCTAGGGGGTAATACGCAGTATTTT.

This clonotype was observed many times. The chain uses TRBV4-1 and TRBJ2-7; 11 bases are shared with TRBD2. From germline, CDR1 is MGHRA and CDR2 YSYEKL. V shed 1 base and J 3 bases; nucleotides not matched to a gene: 2. This CDR3 is 15 amino acids long. This CDR3 is CASSQGLAGGYEQYF. The CDR3 region has the DNA TGCGCCAGCAGCCAAGGGCTAGCGGGAGGCTACGAGCAGTACTTC.

This clonotype was counted between two and nine times. A read error is possible here, since a much larger clone lies one base away. The rearrangement links TRBV4-2 to TRBJ2-3; no definite D call. CDR3 length: 14 amino acids. Per the germline V gene, CDR1 is LGHNA and CDR2 is YNFKEQ. The CDR3 loop reads CTSSQVRGTDTQYF. CDR3 nucleotide sequence: TGTACCAGCAGCCAAGTTAGAGGTACAGATACGCAGTATTTT.

There are a few counts of this clonotype. J is TRBJ2-3 and V is TRBV5-1, with 7 bases fitting TRBD2. This CDR3 comprises 14 residues. Trimming cost V 0 bases and J 4 bases; bases outside gene matches: 2. Germline loops: CDR1 SGHRS, CDR2 YFSETQ. This CDR3 reads CASSLGLAADTQYF. The CDR3 coding sequence is TGCGCCAGCAGCTTGGGGCTAGCGGCAGATACGCAGTATTTT.

The sample holds one count of this clonotype. Sequence at one end of the junction differs from germline and may be a read error. The chain is built from TRBV11-3 and TRBJ2-1, with TRBD2 matching over 10 bases. Germline CDR1 is SGHNT and CDR2 is YENEEA. The CDR3 extends over 15 amino acids. The chain's CDR3 is CARSIGTSGKLEQFF. CDR3 DNA sequence: TGCGCCAGAAGCATAGGAACTAGCGGGAAGCTTGAGCAGTTCTTC.